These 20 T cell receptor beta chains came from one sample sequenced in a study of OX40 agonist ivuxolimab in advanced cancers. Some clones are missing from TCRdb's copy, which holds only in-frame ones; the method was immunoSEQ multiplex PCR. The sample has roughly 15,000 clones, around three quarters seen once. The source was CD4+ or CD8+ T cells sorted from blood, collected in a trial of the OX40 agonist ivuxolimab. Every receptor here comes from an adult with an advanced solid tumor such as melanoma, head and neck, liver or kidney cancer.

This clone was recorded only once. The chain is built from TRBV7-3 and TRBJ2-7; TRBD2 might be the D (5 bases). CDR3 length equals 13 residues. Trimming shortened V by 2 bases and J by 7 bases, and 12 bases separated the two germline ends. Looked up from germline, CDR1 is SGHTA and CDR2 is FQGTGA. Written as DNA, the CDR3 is TGTGCCAGCAGCTTAGAACTTACGGGAGAGCAGTACTTC. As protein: CASSLELTGEQYF.

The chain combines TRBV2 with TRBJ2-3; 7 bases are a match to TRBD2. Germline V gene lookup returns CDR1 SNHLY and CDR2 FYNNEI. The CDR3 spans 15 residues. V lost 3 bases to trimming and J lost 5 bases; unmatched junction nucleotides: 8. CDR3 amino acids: CASSDLAGEGDTQYF. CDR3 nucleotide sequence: TGTGCCAGCAGTGATCTGGCGGGAGAAGGAGATACGCAGTATTTT.

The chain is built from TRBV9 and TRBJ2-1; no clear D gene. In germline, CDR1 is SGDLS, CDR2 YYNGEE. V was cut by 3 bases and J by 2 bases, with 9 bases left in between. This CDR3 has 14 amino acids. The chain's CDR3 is CASSGRATYNEQFF. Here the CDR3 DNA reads TGTGCCAGCAGCGGCCGGGCTACCTACAATGAGCAGTTCTTC.

The DNA of the CDR3 is TGTGCCAGCAGGGAACCGGGACACCTCTATGGCTACACCTTC. Its protein product is CASREPGHLYGYTF. The chain carries TRBV27 and TRBJ1-2; D is possibly TRBD1 (6 bases). V lost 6 bases to trimming and J lost 4 bases, with 15 bases between them. Germline loops: CDR1 MNHEY, CDR2 SMNVEV (reference sequence). The CDR3 totals 14 residues.

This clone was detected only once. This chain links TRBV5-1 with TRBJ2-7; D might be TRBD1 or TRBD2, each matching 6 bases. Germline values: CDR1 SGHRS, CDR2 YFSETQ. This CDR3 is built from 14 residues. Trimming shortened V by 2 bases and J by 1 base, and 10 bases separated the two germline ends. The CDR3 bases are TGCGCCAGCAGCTTAGGAGGGGGATCCTACGAGCAGTACTTC. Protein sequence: CASSLGGGSYEQYF.

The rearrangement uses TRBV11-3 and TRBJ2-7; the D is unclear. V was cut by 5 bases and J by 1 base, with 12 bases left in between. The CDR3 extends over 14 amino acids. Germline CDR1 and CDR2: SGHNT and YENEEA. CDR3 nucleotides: TGTGCCAGCAGCCCGACGACTGGGTCCTACGAGCAGTACTTC. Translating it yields CASSPTTGSYEQYF.

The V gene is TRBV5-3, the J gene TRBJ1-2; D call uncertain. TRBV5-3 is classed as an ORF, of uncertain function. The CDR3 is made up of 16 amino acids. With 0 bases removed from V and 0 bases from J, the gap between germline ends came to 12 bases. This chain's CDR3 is CARSLDSSLANYGYTF. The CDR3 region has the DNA TGTGCCAGAAGCTTGGACAGTTCCCTAGCTAACTATGGCTACACCTTC.

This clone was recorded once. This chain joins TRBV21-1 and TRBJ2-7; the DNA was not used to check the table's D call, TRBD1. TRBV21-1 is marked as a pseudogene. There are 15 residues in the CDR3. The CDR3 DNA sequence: TGTGCCAGCAGCAAAGTGGGACACGACTACTACGAGCAGTACTTC. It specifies CASSKVGHDYYEQYF.

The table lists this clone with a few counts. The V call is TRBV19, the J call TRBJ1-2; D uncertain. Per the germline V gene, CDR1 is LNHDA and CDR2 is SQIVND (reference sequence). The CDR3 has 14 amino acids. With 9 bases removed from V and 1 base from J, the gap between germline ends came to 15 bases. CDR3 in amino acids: CASKRPGVNYGYTF. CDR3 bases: TGTGCCAGCAAAAGGCCGGGAGTTAACTATGGCTACACCTTC.

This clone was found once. Here the CDR3 DNA reads TGTGCCAGCAGGACAGATTCGTACACTGAAGCTTTCTTT. Amino acids: CASRTDSYTEAFF. J is TRBJ1-1 and V is TRBV7-2, with D perhaps TRBD1 (5 bases). Per the germline V gene, CDR1 is SGHTA and CDR2 is FQGNSA. V was trimmed by 6 bases and J by 3 bases, leaving 11 bases between them. The CDR3 spans 13 residues.

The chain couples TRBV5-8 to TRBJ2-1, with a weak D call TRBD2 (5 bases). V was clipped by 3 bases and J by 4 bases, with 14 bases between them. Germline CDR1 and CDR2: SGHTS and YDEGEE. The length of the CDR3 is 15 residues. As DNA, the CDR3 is TGTGCCAGCAGCTCACGAGACACGGGGTACAATGAGCAGTTCTTC. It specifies CASSSRDTGYNEQFF. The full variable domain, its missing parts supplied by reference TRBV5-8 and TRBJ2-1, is EAGVTQSPTHLIKTRGQQATLRCSPISGHTSVYWYQQALGLGLQFLLWYDEGEERNRGNFPPRFSGRQFPNYSSELNVNALELEDSALYLCASSSRDTGYNEQFFGPGTRLTVL.

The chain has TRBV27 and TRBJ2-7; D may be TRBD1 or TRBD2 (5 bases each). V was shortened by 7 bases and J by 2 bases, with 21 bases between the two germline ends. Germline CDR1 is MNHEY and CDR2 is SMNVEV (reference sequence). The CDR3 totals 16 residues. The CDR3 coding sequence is TGTGCCAGCACCCCGCCCCTCGGGACGTTGGCCTACGAGCAGTACTTC. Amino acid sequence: CASTPPLGTLAYEQYF.

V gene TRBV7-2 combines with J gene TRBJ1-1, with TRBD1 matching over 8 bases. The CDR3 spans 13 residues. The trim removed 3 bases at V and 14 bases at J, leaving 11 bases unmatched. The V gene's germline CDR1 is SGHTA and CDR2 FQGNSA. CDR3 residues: CASSLDPGTGPFF. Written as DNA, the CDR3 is TGTGCCAGCAGCTTGGACCCTGGGACAGGTCCCTTCTTT.

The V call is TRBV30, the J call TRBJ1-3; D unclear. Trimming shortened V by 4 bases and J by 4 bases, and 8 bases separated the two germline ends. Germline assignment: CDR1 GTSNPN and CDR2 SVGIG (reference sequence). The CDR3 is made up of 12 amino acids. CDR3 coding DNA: TGTGCCTGGAACTCAGCGGGAAACACCATATATTTT. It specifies CAWNSAGNTIYF. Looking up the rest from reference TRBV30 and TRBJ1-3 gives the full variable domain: SQTIHQWPATLVQPVGSPLSLECTVEGTSNPNLYWYRQAAGRGLQLLFYSVGIGQISSEVPQNLSASRPQDRQFILSSKKLLLSDSGFYLCAWNSAGNTIYFGEGSWLTVV.

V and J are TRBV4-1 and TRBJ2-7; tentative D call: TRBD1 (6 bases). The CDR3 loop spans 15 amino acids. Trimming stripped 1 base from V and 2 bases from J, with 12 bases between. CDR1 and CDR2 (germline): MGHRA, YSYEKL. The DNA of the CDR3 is TGCGCCAGCAGCCAAGGCCGGGACAAAACCTACGAGCAGTACTTC. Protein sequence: CASSQGRDKTYEQYF.

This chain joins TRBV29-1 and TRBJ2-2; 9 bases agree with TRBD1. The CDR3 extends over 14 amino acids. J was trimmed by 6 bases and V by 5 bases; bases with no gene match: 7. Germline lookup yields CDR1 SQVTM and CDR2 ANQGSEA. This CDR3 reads CSVLPWTGAGELFF. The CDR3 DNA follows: TGCAGCGTTTTACCCTGGACAGGGGCCGGGGAGCTGTTTTTT.

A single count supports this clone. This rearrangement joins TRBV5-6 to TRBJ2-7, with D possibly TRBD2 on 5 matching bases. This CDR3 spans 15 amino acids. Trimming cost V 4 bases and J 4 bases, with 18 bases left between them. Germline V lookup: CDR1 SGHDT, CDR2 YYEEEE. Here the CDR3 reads CASSPDGGSPYEQYF. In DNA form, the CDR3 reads TGTGCCAGCAGCCCGGACGGAGGTAGCCCATACGAGCAGTACTTC.

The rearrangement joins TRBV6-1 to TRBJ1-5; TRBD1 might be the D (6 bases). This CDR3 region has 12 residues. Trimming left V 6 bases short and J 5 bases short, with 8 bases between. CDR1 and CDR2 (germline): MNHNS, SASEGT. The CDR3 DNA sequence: TGTGCCAGCAGGCCAGGGGATCAGCCCCAGCATTTT. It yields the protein CASRPGDQPQHF.

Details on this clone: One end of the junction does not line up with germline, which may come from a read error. The CDR3 DNA reads as TGTGCCAGCAGTTACTCGGCGGACCCTAACTATGGCTACACCTTC. This gives the protein CASSYSADPNYGYTF. This chain connects TRBV10-3 to TRBJ1-2; no definite D call. Germline V CDR1 and CDR2: ENHRY, SYGVKD. The CDR3 loop spans 15 amino acids.

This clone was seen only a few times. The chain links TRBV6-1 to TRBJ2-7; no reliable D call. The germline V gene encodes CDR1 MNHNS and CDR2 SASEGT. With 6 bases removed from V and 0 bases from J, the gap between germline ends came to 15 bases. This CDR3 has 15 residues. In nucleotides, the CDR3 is TGTGCCAGCAGGGTTGAAAGGTATCCCTCCTACGAGCAGTACTTC. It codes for CASRVERYPSYEQYF.